The 5 T cell receptor beta chains below all came from one sample that was sequenced in a study of molecular identifiers for immune sequencing clone quantification. In TCRdb, the PCR reads were re-called with MiXCR into one record per CDR3 protein. Counted here are hundreds of thousands of distinct CDR3 sequences, about 25% occurring once; the ten biggest clones make up about 0.8%. The specimen sequenced was naive CD8+ T cells from blood, with Jurkat cell RNA spiked in. Stated subset: FACS-sorted CD8+CD4-CCR7+CD45RA+ naive T cells. These receptors were taken from a human donor in good health. Some libraries in this study had Jurkat cell RNA spiked in.

Turning to this clonotype: A much larger clone sits a single nucleotide away, making a read error possible. The gene calls are TRBV27 and TRBJ2-7; D ambiguous. Germline CDR1 reads MNHEY; CDR2 reads SMNVEV (reference sequence). CDR3 size: 11 residues. Here the CDR3 reads CTSSVGQEQYF. The CDR3 bases are TGTACCAGCAGTGTCGGTCAGGAGCAGTACTTC.

The chain is built from TRBV30 and TRBJ1-1; weak D call: TRBD1 (5 bases). From germline, CDR1 is GTSNPN and CDR2 SVGIG (reference sequence). The CDR3 has 15 residues. The V and J ends lost 2 bases and 11 bases respectively, with 24 bases between them. The CDR3 here is CAWSSTRTRSERAFF. The CDR3 DNA reads TGTGCCTGGAGTTCGACCCGGACACGGAGCGAAAGGGCTTTCTTT.

This sequence joins TRBV9 and TRBJ1-1; a possible D gene is TRBD1 (5 bases). V was shortened by 3 bases and J by 3 bases, with 15 bases between the two germline ends. The CDR3 is made up of 15 amino acids. Germline CDR1 and CDR2: SGDLS and YYNGEE. As DNA, the CDR3 is TGTGCCAGCAGCGGAGAACAGGAGGCTGACACTGAAGCTTTCTTT. Amino acid sequence: CASSGEQEADTEAFF.

This clonotype was seen ten or more times. The chain links TRBV13 to TRBJ2-2, with no clear D. Trimming took off 1 base at V and 5 bases at J, with 14 bases between the two ends. Germline CDR1 and CDR2: PRHDT and FYEKMQ (reference sequence). CDR3 length: 16 residues. The CDR3 bases are TGTGCCAGCAGCTTAGATCTGGAGTTCCAGACCGGGGAGCTGTTTTTT. It encodes CASSLDLEFQTGELFF.

This clonotype was detected many times. The rearrangement links TRBV29-1 to TRBJ1-1, with a possible D match to TRBD1 (6 bases). Trimming took off 6 bases at V and 5 bases at J, with 10 bases between the two ends. In germline, CDR1 is SQVTM, CDR2 ANQGSEA. The CDR3 consists of 11 residues. The DNA of the CDR3 is TGCAGCGTCCACGGGACAACTGAAGCTTTCTTT. Translation: CSVHGTTEAFF.